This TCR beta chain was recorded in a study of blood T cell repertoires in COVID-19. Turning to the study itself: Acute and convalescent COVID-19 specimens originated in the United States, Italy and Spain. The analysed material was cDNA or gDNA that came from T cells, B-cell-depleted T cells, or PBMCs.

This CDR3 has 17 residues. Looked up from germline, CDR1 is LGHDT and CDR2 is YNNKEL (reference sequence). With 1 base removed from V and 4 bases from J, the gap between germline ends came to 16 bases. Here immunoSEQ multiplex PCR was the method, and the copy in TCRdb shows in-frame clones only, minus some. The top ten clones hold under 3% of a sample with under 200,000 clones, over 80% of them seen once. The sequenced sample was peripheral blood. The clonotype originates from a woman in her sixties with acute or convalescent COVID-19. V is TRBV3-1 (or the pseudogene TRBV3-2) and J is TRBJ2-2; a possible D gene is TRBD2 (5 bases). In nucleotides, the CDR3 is TGTGCCAGCAGCCAAGGAACCGAGAGGGCCCGCACCGGGGAGCTGTTTTTT. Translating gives CASSQGTERARTGELFF.